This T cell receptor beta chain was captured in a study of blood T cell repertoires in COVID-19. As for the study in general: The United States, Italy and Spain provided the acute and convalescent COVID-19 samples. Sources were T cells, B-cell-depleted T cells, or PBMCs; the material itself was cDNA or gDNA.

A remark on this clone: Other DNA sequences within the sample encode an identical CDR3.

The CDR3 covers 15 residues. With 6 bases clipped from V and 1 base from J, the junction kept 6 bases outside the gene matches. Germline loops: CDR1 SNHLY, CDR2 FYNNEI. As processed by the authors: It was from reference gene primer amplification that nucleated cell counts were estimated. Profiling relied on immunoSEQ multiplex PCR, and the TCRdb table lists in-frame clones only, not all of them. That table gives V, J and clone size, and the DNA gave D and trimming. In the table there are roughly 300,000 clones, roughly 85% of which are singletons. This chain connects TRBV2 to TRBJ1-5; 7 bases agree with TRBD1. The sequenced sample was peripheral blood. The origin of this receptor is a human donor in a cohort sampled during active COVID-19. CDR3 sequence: CASSGDSLSNQPQHF. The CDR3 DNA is TGTGCCAGCAGCGGGGACAGTTTGAGCAATCAGCCCCAGCATTTT. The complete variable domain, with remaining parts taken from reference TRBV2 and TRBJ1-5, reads EPEVTQTPSHQVTQMGQEVILRCVPISNHLYFYWYRQILGQKVEFLVSFYNNEISEKSEIFDDQFSVERPDGSNFTLKIRSTKLEDSAMYFCASSGDSLSNQPQHFGDGTRLSIL.